This T cell receptor beta chain originates from a study of CD8+ T cells in alopecia areata. The CDR3 covers 16 residues. Germline V CDR1 and CDR2: PRHDT, FYEKMQ (reference sequence). The V segment lost 9 bases and the J segment 5 bases; nucleotides outside the gene matches: 10. Treatment defined: oral pan-JAK inhibitor, 5-10 mg twice daily. Alopecia areata patients provided lesional scalp punch biopsies and peripheral blood, both collected for the study. RNA was extracted and reverse transcribed into cDNA as the sequencing template. Clones were read by immunoSEQ multiplex PCR, and TCRdb kept only the in-frame ones, dropping some. The sample carries approximately 210,000 clones, less than 50% recorded once.

The TCR comes from a human donor with alopecia areata. Sequences were derived from CD4+ T cells sorted from blood, sampled at approximately week 36, from a patient treated with tofacitinib. The chain carries TRBV13 and TRBJ2-5; 15 nucleotides align to TRBD2. CDR3 nucleotides: TGTGCCAGTGCCGGGGGGACTAGCGGGAGGCGGGAGACCCAGTACTTC. Translation gives CASAGGTSGRRETQYF.